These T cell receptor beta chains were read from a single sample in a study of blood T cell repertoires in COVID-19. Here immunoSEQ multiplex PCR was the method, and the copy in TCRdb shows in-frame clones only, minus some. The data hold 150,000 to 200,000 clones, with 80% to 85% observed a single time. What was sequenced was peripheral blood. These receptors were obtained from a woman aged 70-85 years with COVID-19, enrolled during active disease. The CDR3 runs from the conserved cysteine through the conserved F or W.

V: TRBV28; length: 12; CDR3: CASSSLNQPQHF
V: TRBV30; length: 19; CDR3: CAWSVAYEGLRGESYEQFF
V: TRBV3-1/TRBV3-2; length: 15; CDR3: CASIQGSGGSNGYTF
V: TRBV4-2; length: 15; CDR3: CASSQVGQSNQPQHF
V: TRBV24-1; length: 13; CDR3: CATSPKGGREQYF
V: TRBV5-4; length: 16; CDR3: CASSLRTGGASGELFF
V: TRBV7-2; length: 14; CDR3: CASTGDRTYNEQFF
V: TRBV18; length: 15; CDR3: CASSRDRGQDQPQHF
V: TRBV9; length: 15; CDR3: CASSVTGESYNEQFF
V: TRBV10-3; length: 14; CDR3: CAIWSGTNTGELFF
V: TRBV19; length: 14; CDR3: CASIGQGAKNIQYF
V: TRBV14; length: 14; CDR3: CASSQDLAGGRQFF
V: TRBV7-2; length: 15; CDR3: CASSSSGRARETQYF
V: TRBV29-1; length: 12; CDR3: CSVAGDNQPQHF
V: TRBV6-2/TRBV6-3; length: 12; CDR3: CASSPDSYGYTF
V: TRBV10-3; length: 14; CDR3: CAIQTSGATDTQYF
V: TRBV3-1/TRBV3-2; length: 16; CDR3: CASSQDFGTGSPEAFF
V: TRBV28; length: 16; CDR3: CASSLSRDSITGELFF
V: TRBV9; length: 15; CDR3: CASSPRTSGRETQYF
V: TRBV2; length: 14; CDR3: CASSEGGAGYEQYF
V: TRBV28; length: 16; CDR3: CASSPGGGTLGNTIYF
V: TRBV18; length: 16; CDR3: CASSPLQGLTNEKLFF
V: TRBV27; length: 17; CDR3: CASSLYALGQTSHEQYF
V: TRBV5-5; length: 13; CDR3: CASSLDGGYGYTF
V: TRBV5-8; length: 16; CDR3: CASSAGTSYSNQPQHF
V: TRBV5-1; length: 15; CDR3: CASSLGQGVHNEQFF
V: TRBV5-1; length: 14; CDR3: CASSLQGGITEAFF
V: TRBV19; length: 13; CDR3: CASSIGGAADYTF